This is a list of T cell receptor beta chains from one sample in a study of molecular identifiers for immune sequencing clone quantification. TCRdb analysed the PCR reads with MiXCR anew, one entry per CDR3 protein. This table holds 88,000 or so distinct CDR3 sequences, around 20% found once. Sequencing used naive CD8+ T cells from blood, with Jurkat cell RNA spiked in. The receptors shown here come from a human donor in good health. Some libraries in this study had Jurkat cell RNA spiked in. CDR3s include the opening cysteine and the closing phenylalanine or tryptophan. The order of the fields is D gene, J gene, clone size, V gene, CDR3 protein, CDR3 DNA. The D gene is left open where the match is weak. Rows give clone size only sometimes, using once, few, many, or a class for an expanded clone.

>TRBD1|TRBJ2-7|-|TRBV4-1
CASSRDPGQGSEQYF
TGCGCCAGCAGCCGAGATCCCGGACAGGGATCCGAGCAGTACTTC
>TRBD1|TRBJ2-7|-|TRBV27
CASRRTGTGDYEQYF
TGTGCCAGCAGACGTACCGGGACAGGGGACTACGAGCAGTACTTC
>-|TRBJ2-3|many|TRBV30
CAWSWGPLTDTQYF
TGTGCCTGGAGTTGGGGCCCTCTCACAGATACGCAGTATTTT
>TRBD1|TRBJ1-1|many|TRBV18
CASSHYLESGTENTEAFF
TGTGCCAGCTCACATTACCTCGAGTCCGGGACAGAGAACACTGAAGCTTTCTTT
>TRBD1|TRBJ1-2|few|TRBV29-1
CSVPGQGAFDHGYTF
TGCAGCGTACCGGGACAGGGGGCTTTCGACCATGGCTACACCTTC
>-|TRBJ1-2|few|TRBV29-1
CSVVKTDYGYTF
TGCAGCGTTGTAAAGACTGATTATGGCTACACCTTC
>TRBD2|TRBJ2-1|few|TRBV5-1
CASNPSSGRIYEQFF
TGCGCCAGCAACCCCTCTAGCGGGAGGATCTATGAGCAGTTCTTC
>-|TRBJ1-5|-|TRBV24-1
CATSDRYGSPQHF
TGTGCCACCAGTGACCGCTACGGTTCCCCCCAGCATTTT
>TRBD2|TRBJ2-3|many|TRBV6-2/TRBV6-3
CASSLGRLAGSTDTQYF
TGTGCCAGCAGTTTGGGTCGACTAGCGGGAAGCACAGATACGCAGTATTTT
>TRBD1|TRBJ2-7|many|TRBV13
CASSGPRTTGETYEQYF
TGTGCCAGCAGCGGCCCCCGTACCACAGGGGAAACCTACGAGCAGTACTTC
>TRBD2|TRBJ2-3|many|TRBV6-2/TRBV6-3
CASSPPRGREVVDTQYF
TGTGCCAGCAGCCCCCCTCGTGGGCGGGAGGTCGTGGATACGCAGTATTTT
>TRBD1|TRBJ1-1|-|TRBV20-1
CSARSEQGFTEAFF
TGCAGTGCTAGATCCGAACAGGGGTTCACTGAAGCTTTCTTT
>-|TRBJ2-1|-|TRBV14
CASSPREWFYNGQFF
TGTGCCAGCAGCCCCCGGGAGTGGTTCTACAATGGGCAGTTCTTC
>TRBD2|TRBJ2-7|many|TRBV5-6
CASSSSLAASYEQYF
TGTGCCAGCAGCTCGTCTCTAGCGGCCTCCTACGAGCAGTACTTC
>TRBD1|TRBJ1-2|many|TRBV6-5
CASRTPRAGTGGFYGYTF
TGTGCCAGCAGAACTCCCCGCGCCGGGACAGGGGGATTCTATGGCTACACCTTC
>TRBD1|TRBJ1-5|many|TRBV12-5
CASGSGTGHQPQHF
TGTGCTAGTGGATCGGGGACAGGGCATCAGCCCCAGCATTTT
>-|TRBJ2-3|few|TRBV20-1
CSARGSLDGAYTDTQYF
TGCAGTGCCCGGGGAAGTTTGGATGGTGCCTACACAGATACGCAGTATTTT
>TRBD2|TRBJ2-1|-|TRBV6-2/TRBV6-3
CASTVGLGRNNEQFF
TGTGCCAGCACCGTCGGACTAGGACGAAACAATGAGCAGTTCTTC
>TRBD1|TRBJ1-6|many|TRBV4-1
CASRSQHRGLESPLHF
TGCGCCAGCAGGTCTCAGCACAGGGGGCTAGAGTCACCCCTCCACTTT
>-|TRBJ2-2|many|TRBV15
CATSDTPGLGELFF
TGTGCCACCAGTGACACACCGGGGCTCGGGGAGCTGTTTTTT
>-|TRBJ2-5|few|TRBV19
CASSIVRTNQETQYF
TGTGCCAGTAGTATAGTTAGGACCAACCAAGAGACCCAGTACTTC
>-|TRBJ1-2|many|TRBV20-1
CSARYSRYTF
TGCAGTGCTAGATATTCCCGCTACACCTTC
>TRBD2|TRBJ2-7|many|TRBV7-2
CASSSGLAGPFYEQYF
TGTGCCAGCAGCTCAGGACTAGCGGGACCCTTCTACGAGCAGTACTTC
>TRBD2|TRBJ2-1|-|TRBV9
CASSVASGSLYNEQFF
TGTGCCAGCAGCGTAGCTAGCGGGAGTCTCTACAATGAGCAGTTCTTC
>TRBD2|TRBJ2-7|many|TRBV9
CASSARYERGYEQYF
TGTGCCAGCAGCGCCAGATACGAGCGGGGGTACGAGCAGTACTTC
>-|TRBJ2-7|-|TRBV7-6
CASSLGSGVAYEQYF
TGTGCCAGCAGCTTAGGTTCAGGGGTAGCCTACGAGCAGTACTTC
>-|TRBJ2-3|many|TRBV7-9
CASNPQGDTQYF
TGTGCCAGCAACCCCCAGGGAGATACGCAGTATTTT
>-|TRBJ2-1|few|TRBV21-1
CASSKGASGGYNEQFF
TGTGCCAGCAGCAAAGGGGCTAGCGGGGGATACAATGAGCAGTTCTTC
>-|TRBJ2-7|-|TRBV4-1
CASSQGHRSSYEQYF
TGCGCCAGCAGCCAAGGACACCGGAGCTCCTACGAGCAGTACTTC
>TRBD1|TRBJ2-7|many|TRBV5-1
CATRSTGDHEQYF
TGCGCCACACGCTCGACAGGGGACCACGAGCAGTACTTC
>-|TRBJ1-2|few|TRBV29-1
CSVEYWGPANYGYTF
TGCAGCGTTGAATATTGGGGGCCAGCTAACTATGGCTACACCTTC
>-|TRBJ1-5|many|TRBV4-3
CASSQDRASFGQPQHF
TGCGCCAGCAGCCAAGATCGAGCTTCCTTTGGGCAGCCCCAGCATTTT
>-|TRBJ1-5|many|TRBV19
CASSIDGGGNQPQHF
TGTGCCAGTAGTATAGATGGGGGAGGCAATCAGCCCCAGCATTTT
>TRBD1|TRBJ2-7|-|TRBV27
CASSLDRDYEQYF
TGTGCCAGCAGTTTGGACAGGGACTACGAGCAGTACTTC
>-|TRBJ1-5|few|TRBV12-3/TRBV12-4
CASSPPEGQPQHF
TGTGCCAGCAGTCCCCCCGAGGGTCAGCCCCAGCATTTT
>TRBD2|TRBJ2-5|few|TRBV11-2
CASSLGLAGEGIQYF
TGTGCCAGCAGCTTAGGACTAGCGGGAGAGGGGATCCAGTACTTC
>-|TRBJ2-7|few|TRBV4-3
CASSQDRNRNYEQYF
TGCGCCAGCAGCCAAGATCGAAACAGGAACTACGAGCAGTACTTC
>-|TRBJ2-3|many|TRBV6-4
CASSDSMGSADTQYF
TGTGCCAGCAGTGACTCGATGGGGAGCGCAGATACGCAGTATTTT
>-|TRBJ2-3|many|TRBV29-1
CSVDLNRVTDTQYF
TGCAGCGTTGATTTAAACAGGGTTACAGATACGCAGTATTTT
>TRBD2|TRBJ2-1|few|TRBV4-1
CASSQLASGINNNEQFF
TGCGCCAGCAGCCAATTGGCTAGCGGGATAAATAACAATGAGCAGTTCTTC
>TRBD1|TRBJ2-2|few|TRBV20-1
CSARDGQVNTGELFF
TGCAGTGCTAGAGATGGACAGGTGAACACCGGGGAGCTGTTTTTT
>TRBD2|TRBJ2-7|many|TRBV7-9
CASSFSASGVISYEQYF
TGTGCCAGCAGCTTCTCGGCTAGCGGAGTAATTAGCTACGAGCAGTACTTC
>-|TRBJ1-2|many|TRBV6-2/TRBV6-3
CASSKDGAFSPLSYGYTF
TGTGCCAGCAGCAAGGACGGTGCCTTTTCACCCCTCTCCTATGGCTACACCTTC
>-|TRBJ1-1|many|TRBV6-6
CASSYPVVAANTEAFF
TGTGCCAGCAGTTACCCAGTAGTTGCAGCTAACACTGAAGCTTTCTTT
>-|TRBJ2-7|many|TRBV29-1
CSVAGSDYEQYF
TGCAGCGTAGCTGGTAGCGACTACGAGCAGTACTTC
>-|TRBJ1-1|many|TRBV28
CASGTGSGAEAFF
TGTGCCAGCGGTACAGGGTCCGGAGCTGAAGCTTTCTTT
>-|TRBJ1-5|many|TRBV28
CASSPIRTGSNVQPQHF
TGTGCCAGCAGTCCTATACGGACTGGCAGCAATGTTCAGCCCCAGCATTTT
>TRBD1|TRBJ1-1|-|TRBV6-2/TRBV6-3
CAGSLPLTGATDTEAFF
TGTGCCGGCAGTCTACCTTTGACAGGGGCTACTGACACTGAAGCTTTCTTC
>-|TRBJ2-3|-|TRBV12-3/TRBV12-4
CASSYIQSSTDTQYF
TGTGCCAGCAGTTACATACAATCTAGCACAGATACGCAGTATTTT
>TRBD2|TRBJ2-5|-|TRBV29-1
CSVEGGTETQYF
TGCAGCGTTGAGGGAGGGACCGAGACCCAGTACTTC
>TRBD1|TRBJ1-2|many|TRBV6-6
CAVTGDYGYTF
TGTGCCGTTACAGGGGACTATGGCTACACCTTC
>-|TRBJ2-6|many|TRBV7-9
CASTPTTSGTGANVLTF
TGTGCCAGCACCCCCACCACGTCAGGGACTGGGGCCAACGTCCTGACTTTC
>-|TRBJ1-1|many|TRBV2
CASSDLGEAFF
TGTGCCAGCAGTGATCTTGGAGAAGCTTTCTTT
>-|TRBJ2-7|few|TRBV7-2
CASSRTGTFNEQYF
TGTGCCAGCAGCAGAACCGGGACATTCAACGAGCAGTACTTC
>-|TRBJ2-2|many|TRBV16
CASDVANTGELFF
TGTGCCAGCGACGTAGCGAACACCGGGGAGCTGTTTTTT